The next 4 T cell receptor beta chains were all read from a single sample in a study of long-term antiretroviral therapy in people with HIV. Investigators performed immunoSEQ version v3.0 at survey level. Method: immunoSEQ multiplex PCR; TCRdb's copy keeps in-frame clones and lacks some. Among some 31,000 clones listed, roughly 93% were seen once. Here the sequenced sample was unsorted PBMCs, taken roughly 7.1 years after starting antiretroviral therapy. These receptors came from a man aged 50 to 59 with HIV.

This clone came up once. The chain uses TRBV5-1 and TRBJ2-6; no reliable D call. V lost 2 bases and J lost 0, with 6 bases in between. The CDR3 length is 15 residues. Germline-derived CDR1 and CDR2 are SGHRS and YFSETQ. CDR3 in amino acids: CASSFESSGANVLTF. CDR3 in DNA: TGCGCCAGCAGCTTCGAGAGCTCTGGGGCCAACGTCCTGACTTTC. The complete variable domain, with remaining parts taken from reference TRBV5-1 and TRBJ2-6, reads KAGVTQTPRYLIKTRGQQVTLSCSPISGHRSVSWYQQTPGQGLQFLFEYFSETQRNKGNFPGRFSGRQFSNSRSEMNVSTLELGDSALYLCASSFESSGANVLTFGAGSRLTVL.

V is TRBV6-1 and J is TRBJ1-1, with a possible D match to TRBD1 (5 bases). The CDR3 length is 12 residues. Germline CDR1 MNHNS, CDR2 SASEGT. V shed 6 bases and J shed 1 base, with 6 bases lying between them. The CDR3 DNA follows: TGTGCCAGCAGAAGGGGGAACACTGAAGCTTTCTTT. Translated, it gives CASRRGNTEAFF.

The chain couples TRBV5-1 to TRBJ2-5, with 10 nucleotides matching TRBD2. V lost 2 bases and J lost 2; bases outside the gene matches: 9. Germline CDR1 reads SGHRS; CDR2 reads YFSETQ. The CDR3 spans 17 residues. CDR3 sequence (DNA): TGCGCCAGCAGCTTTTATAGCGGGGGGCCTCTTCAAGAGACCCAGTACTTC. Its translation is CASSFYSGGPLQETQYF. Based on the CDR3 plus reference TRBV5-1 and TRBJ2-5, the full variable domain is KAGVTQTPRYLIKTRGQQVTLSCSPISGHRSVSWYQQTPGQGLQFLFEYFSETQRNKGNFPGRFSGRQFSNSRSEMNVSTLELGDSALYLCASSFYSGGPLQETQYFGPGTRLLVL.

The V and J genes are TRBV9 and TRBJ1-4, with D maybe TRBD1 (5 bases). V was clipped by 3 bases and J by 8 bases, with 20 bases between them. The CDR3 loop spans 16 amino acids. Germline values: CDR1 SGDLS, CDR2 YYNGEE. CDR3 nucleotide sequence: TGTGCCAGCAGCGGGTCGGTAACGGGGCGCGAGGAAAAACTGTTTTTT. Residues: CASSGSVTGREEKLFF.